The entry below gives a single T cell receptor beta chain sequence along with its context. Its cognate antigen is unknown. Assay: immunoSEQ multiplex PCR; the TCRdb copy retains only in-frame clones and omits some. The table has roughly 40,000 clones, 70% to 90% seen once. The entry originates in a study of T cells in localized non-small cell lung cancer. Germline values: CDR1 PRHDT, CDR2 FYEKMQ (reference sequence). Trimming at V came to 5 bases and at J to 5 bases, leaving 9 bases not matched to a gene. The CDR3 covers 16 residues. Regarding the study as a whole: Out of the top 100 tumor clones, a median about 58 were seen in adjacent lung. Heterogeneity stays possible, as sequencing covered only one tumor region. Uninvolved adjacent lung showed higher T cell clonality than tumor. Those with higher blood T cell density had longer overall survival.

This TCR was sampled from a man aged 18 to 50 with stage I lung adenocarcinoma. The source was peripheral blood, collected before any cancer treatment. V and J are TRBV13 and TRBJ2-2; 9 positions match TRBD1. Written as DNA, the CDR3 is TGTGCCAGCAGCCAAAAACAGGGGGCGGGTACCGGGGAGCTGTTTTTT. Encoded protein: CASSQKQGAGTGELFF.